This T cell receptor (beta chain) was obtained from a study of T cells in Graves' hyperthyroidism and ophthalmopathy. Study-level background: Initial diagnosis, before any treatment, was when peripheral blood was collected.

The CDR3 has 15 residues. Germline V lookup: CDR1 MDHEN, CDR2 SYDVKM. V was trimmed by 6 bases and J by 8 bases, leaving 22 bases between them. Study-level points and caveats: A median roughly 6.6 months before onset, the model predicted ophthalmopathy.

TCR beta CDR3 regions were amplified from RNA transcripts. The primer set for the first-round RT-PCR of the TCR CDR3 was HTBI. In TCRdb, the multiplex PCR reads were re-called with MiXCR into one record per CDR3 protein. The table includes around 430,000 distinct CDR3 sequences, 15% detected once. The authors deemed Graves' hyperthyroidism stable absent ophthalmopathy progression within 18 months. Based on clinical symptoms, serum thyroxine and TRAb, thyroid ultrasound and orbital computed tomography, diagnoses were reached. This clonotype was observed at least ten times. Its antigen is not known. The genes are TRBV28 and TRBJ1-2; TRBD1 might be the D (5 bases). Sequenced: blood. This receptor was identified in a woman aged 30 to 39 with Graves' hyperthyroidism. The CDR3 DNA reads as TGTGCCAGCAGGCCGCGACGGGGGATGGCGGAAGGCTACACCTTC. Amino acid sequence: CASRPRRGMAEGYTF.